This TCR beta chain was sequenced in a study of response to subunit inactivated influenza vaccine. In its sample, this clonotype was seen many times. Antigen unknown. General study results and limits: After each seasonal influenza vaccination, few new T cells are recruited, the authors suggested.

One entry per CDR3 protein results from TCRdb running MiXCR on the RT-PCR reads. This table has fewer than 700,000 distinct CDR3 sequences, 10% to 15% appearing once. CDR3 length: 14 amino acids. The trim removed 6 bases at V and 6 bases at J, leaving 3 bases unmatched. This clonotype was obtained from a man between 50 and 59 years old who received an inactivated influenza vaccine. The V gene is TRBV12-3 or TRBV12-4, the J gene TRBJ2-1; 12 nucleotides align to TRBD2. Sequences were derived from PBMCs from blood, sampled 40 to 50 days after vaccination. In DNA form, the CDR3 reads TGTGCCAGCAGGACTAGCGGGGGTGGCAATGAGCAGTTCTTC. It yields the protein CASRTSGGGNEQFF.